Below, 7 T cell receptor beta chains from the same sample are listed, as sequenced in a study of response to subunit inactivated influenza vaccine. Using its own MiXCR run on the RT-PCR reads, TCRdb lists one record per CDR3 protein. The sample yields around 500,000 distinct CDR3 sequences, 10% to 11% seen once. This material consisted of PBMCs from blood, taken 40 to 50 days after vaccination. The receptors were gathered from a man aged 50 to 59 who received an inactivated influenza vaccine.

This clonotype occurred many times. This sequence joins TRBV4-3 and TRBJ2-7; 7 bases agree with TRBD1. The V gene end was trimmed by 5 bases and the J gene end by 2 bases; junction bases not matched to a gene: 3. The CDR3 runs 13 residues. CDR1 and CDR2 (germline): LGHNA, YSLEER. The DNA for the CDR3 is TGCGCCAGCAGCGGGGACAGAACCTACGAGCAGTACTTC. Translated, it gives CASSGDRTYEQYF.

Here the CDR3 DNA reads TGTGCCAGCAGTCCCCGTCCGTACAGGGGCGGCCGGTACGAGCAGTACTTC. Translating gives CASSPRPYRGGRYEQYF. The chain links TRBV28 to TRBJ2-7; 7 nucleotides match TRBD1. The CDR3 totals 17 residues. Losses at the gene ends were 5 bases for V and 4 bases for J; bases not matched to a gene: 17. Germline V gene data show CDR1 as MDHEN and CDR2 as SYDVKM.

This sequence joins TRBV28 and TRBJ2-7; 10 bases fit TRBD2. J lost 0 bases, V lost 8 bases, and 22 bases had no gene match. The germline V gene encodes CDR1 MDHEN and CDR2 SYDVKM. This CDR3 spans 20 amino acids. DNA for the CDR3: TGTGCCAGCTTGAGGTTGGCGGGACTAGCGCCACCAGAGAGCTCCTACGAGCAGTACTTC. It translates to CASLRLAGLAPPESSYEQYF.

The J gene is TRBJ2-3, the V gene TRBV12-3 or TRBV12-4; D is perhaps TRBD2 (6 bases). The CDR3 is 14 residues long. The V end was cut by 2 bases, the J end by 4 bases, with 10 bases between. For the CDR3, the DNA is TGTGCCAGCAGTTTACCTTGGGGGGCAGATACGCAGTATTTT. Translating it yields CASSLPWGADTQYF.

Here the CDR3 DNA reads TGCGCCAGCAGCGACGGACAGGGTTTCGTCCGATTCACCGGGGAGCTGTTTTTT. It codes for CASSDGQGFVRFTGELFF. The V gene is TRBV5-1, the J gene TRBJ2-2, with 8 bases aligning to TRBD1. Trimming at V came to 4 bases and at J to 4 bases, leaving 15 bases not matched to a gene. Germline V gene data show CDR1 as SGHRS and CDR2 as YFSETQ. The CDR3 has 18 residues.

This sequence joins TRBV12-3 or TRBV12-4 and TRBJ2-2, with 10 bases aligning to TRBD2. V shed 0 bases, J shed 6 bases, and the junction held 7 bases outside the gene matches. This CDR3 region has 17 residues. The CDR3 DNA sequence: TGTGCCAGCAGTTTAGCGCTGAGCGGGGGGGCAGCCGGGGAGCTGTTTTTT. Amino acids: CASSLALSGGAAGELFF.

The CDR3 loop is CAWSQVWGATGYTF. The CDR3 bases are TGTGCCTGGAGTCAAGTCTGGGGGGCCACAGGCTACACCTTC. The chain employs TRBV30 and TRBJ1-2, with a weak D call TRBD1 (6 bases). Trimming pared 2 bases from V and 8 bases from J, leaving 18 bases between. CDR3 length: 14 amino acids. Germline CDR1 and CDR2: GTSNPN and SVGIG (reference sequence). The full variable domain, completed using reference TRBV30 and TRBJ1-2, is SQTIHQWPATLVQPVGSPLSLECTVEGTSNPNLYWYRQAAGRGLQLLFYSVGIGQISSEVPQNLSASRPQDRQFILSSKKLLLSDSGFYLCAWSQVWGATGYTFGSGTRLTVV.